These T cell receptor beta chains were read from a single sample in a study of cytomegalovirus exposure and HLA in healthy donors. Using immunoSEQ multiplex PCR, the repertoire was profiled, and TCRdb retains in-frame clones only, with some absent. The repertoire holds 100,000 to 120,000 clones, over 85% seen once, with about 1.9% in the top ten. Sequenced sample: PBMCs. These receptors were collected from a woman between 18 and 29 years old in good health and CMV-seronegative. Both conserved end residues are part of each CDR3. Each record gives: J gene, clone size, V gene, D gene, CDR3 DNA, CDR3 protein. A D gene is named only where the DNA matches it firmly. Size is omitted from some rows. Given values are once, few, many or a class for expanded clones.

TRBJ2-1,.,TRBV7-7,.,TGTGCTAGCAGCTTCTTACAGGGAAGGGTTTCCTACAATGAGCAGTTCTTC,CASSFLQGRVSYNEQFF
TRBJ2-5,.,TRBV6-6,TRBD1,TGTGCCAGCAGTTTGGACAGGCTCTCGTACTTC,CASSLDRLSYF
TRBJ2-7,.,TRBV28,TRBD2,TGTGCCAGCAGCCCCCCGGGGGGGTATTCCTACGAGCAGTACTTC,CASSPPGGYSYEQYF
TRBJ2-3,.,TRBV5-1,TRBD1,TGCGCCAGCAGCCTAGGGGACAGTGGGGCCACAGATACGCAGTATTTT,CASSLGDSGATDTQYF
TRBJ2-5,.,TRBV5-1,TRBD2,TGCGCCAGCAGCTGGACTAGCGGGGCCGGTCGGGAGACCCAGTACTTC,CASSWTSGAGRETQYF
TRBJ2-7,.,TRBV27,TRBD2,TGTGCCATCCGAAGACTAGCGGGAGCTGACGAGCAGTACTTC,CAIRRLAGADEQYF
TRBJ1-1,.,TRBV4-3,.,TGCGCCAGCAGCCAAGATCGGGGAGGTCCTGAAGCTTTCTTT,CASSQDRGGPEAFF
TRBJ1-6,.,TRBV2,TRBD1,TGTGCCACCCGACAGGGAACGGGGTCACCCCTCCACTTT,CATRQGTGSPLHF
TRBJ2-7,once,TRBV12-2,.,TGTGCAAGTCGCTTACCTAGCGGGACAGGGGATGCCTACGAGCAGTACTTC,CASRLPSGTGDAYEQYF
TRBJ1-1,.,TRBV27,.,TGTGCCAGCGGTTTGGGGGGAGGCACTGAAGCTTTCTTT,CASGLGGGTEAFF
TRBJ1-2,.,TRBV4-1,.,TGCGCCAGCAGCCAAGACCCCTCCGCCCGGGATGGCTACACCTTC,CASSQDPSARDGYTF
TRBJ1-1,.,TRBV28,.,TGTGCCAGCAGTCTCGAGGGGGGGACCACTGAAGCTTTCTTT,CASSLEGGTTEAFF
TRBJ2-5,.,TRBV28,.,TGTGCCAGCAGTTTATCTCTGGGCTACCAAGAGACCCAGTACTTC,CASSLSLGYQETQYF
TRBJ2-7,once,TRBV18,.,TGTGCCAGCTCACCGCTAGGAGGGGGCGACGAGCAGTACTTC,CASSPLGGGDEQYF
TRBJ1-3,.,TRBV5-1,.,TGCGCCAGCAGCTTGGATCCGTTGAGCTCTGGAAACACCATATATTTT,CASSLDPLSSGNTIYF
TRBJ1-2,.,TRBV25-1,TRBD1,TGTGCCAGCAGTGAGGGACAGCCCGACGGCTACACCTTC,CASSEGQPDGYTF
TRBJ2-7,.,TRBV27,TRBD1,TGTGCCAGCGCAAACTCATACAGGGGTAAGGAGCAGTACTTC,CASANSYRGKEQYF